Following are 32 T cell receptor beta chains from one sample sequenced in a study of Tregs in tolerant kidney transplant recipients. Measured with immunoSEQ multiplex PCR; TCRdb has only the in-frame clones, and not every one. The sample consists of about 2,500 clones, approximately 40% of them appearing once. Their recognized antigens are unknown. Sequenced material: Tregs from blood cultured with allogeneic cells. The receptors shown here come from a human donor in good health.

The chain couples TRBV4-2 to TRBJ1-1; D is unclear. The germline V and J ends were trimmed by 6 bases and 3 bases, with 14 bases remaining between them. The CDR3 length is 14 residues. CDR1 and CDR2 (germline): LGHNA, YNFKEQ. The CDR3 bases are TGTGCCAGCAGTACTATGAGCACTTACACTGAAGCTTTCTTT. As protein: CASSTMSTYTEAFF.

This chain uses TRBV7-9 with TRBJ2-5, with 10 bases identical to TRBD1. CDR1 and CDR2 from the germline V gene are SEHNR and FQNEAQ (reference sequence). The V and J ends lost 5 bases and 2 bases, in that order; junction bases with no gene match: 5. The CDR3 loop spans 15 amino acids. CDR3 residues: CASSLGQGEQETQYF. CDR3 bases: TGTGCCAGCAGCCTAGGACAGGGGGAACAAGAGACCCAGTACTTC. Together with reference TRBV7-9 and TRBJ2-5, the CDR3 gives the full variable domain: DTGVSQNPRHKITKRGQNVTFRCDPISEHNRLYWYRQTLGQGPEFLTYFQNEAQLEKSRLLSDRFSAERPKGSFSTLEIQRTEQGDSAMYLCASSLGQGEQETQYFGPGTRLLVL.

The V call is TRBV27, the J call TRBJ1-2, with a possible D match to TRBD1 (5 bases). The germline V and J ends were trimmed by 3 bases and 8 bases, with 22 bases remaining between them. This CDR3 contains 16 residues. The germline CDR1 and CDR2 sequences are MNHEY and SMNVEV (reference sequence). CDR3 coding DNA: TGTGCCAGCAGTTTTTTAACGGGGCAGTCGGTGGCAGGCTACACCTTC. Protein: CASSFLTGQSVAGYTF.

This chain links TRBV18 with TRBJ2-3; D perhaps matches TRBD1 (6 bases). There are 16 residues in the CDR3. Germline loops: CDR1 KGHSH, CDR2 LQKENI. Trimming removed 2 bases at V and 2 bases at J, with 14 bases between. CDR3 sequence (DNA): TGTGCCAGCTCACCAGTGGCCAGGGGCTCCACAGATACGCAGTATTTT. This encodes CASSPVARGSTDTQYF.

This clone was detected only a few times. V is TRBV2 and J is TRBJ2-7, with 9 bases lining up with TRBD1. J gave up 3 bases and V 6 bases, and 12 bases lay outside the gene matches. The CDR3 has 16 amino acids. Germline CDR1 is SNHLY and CDR2 is FYNNEI. DNA for the CDR3: TGTGCCAGCAGCGCGTCCGGGACAGGGAAATACTACGAGCAGTACTTC. This codes for CASSASGTGKYYEQYF.

CDR3: CASSQDLADNYGYTF. In nucleotides, the CDR3 is TGCGCCAGCAGCCAAGATTTGGCAGATAACTATGGCTACACCTTC. The genes are TRBV4-1 and TRBJ1-2; D gene ambiguous. Between the trimmed V and J ends, which lost 0 bases and 1 base, there was a span of 9 bases. The germline CDR1 and CDR2 sequences are MGHRA and YSYEKL. The length of the CDR3 is 15 residues.

In its sample, this clone ranks as large. The CDR3: CASSPNWPSPLHF. DNA for the CDR3: TGCGCCAGCAGCCCAAATTGGCCCTCACCCCTCCACTTT. The genes are TRBV5-1 and TRBJ1-6; D call uncertain. Germline values: CDR1 SGHRS, CDR2 YFSETQ. The CDR3 length is 13 residues. Trimming took 4 bases from V and 10 from J, leaving 12 bases between them.

This clone has more than one count but fewer than ten. The rearrangement links TRBV4-2 to TRBJ2-4, with 9 bases identical to TRBD1. CDR3 length: 16 amino acids. V was pared by 3 bases and J by 4 bases, with 7 bases of the junction left unmatched. Germline V gene lookup returns CDR1 LGHNA and CDR2 YNFKEQ. CDR3 loop: CASSHINRGHKNIQYF. CDR3 coding DNA: TGTGCCAGCAGCCACATTAACAGGGGGCATAAAAACATTCAGTACTTC.

This clone was picked up a small number of times. This chain connects TRBV6-5 to TRBJ2-4, with D possibly matching TRBD1 (6 bases). With 9 bases removed from V and 2 bases from J, the gap between germline ends came to 8 bases. CDR3 length: 12 amino acids. The germline gives CDR1 MNHEY, CDR2 SVGAGI. In DNA, the CDR3 is TGTGCCAGTACAGGGCCCAAAAACATTCAGTACTTC. Its translation is CASTGPKNIQYF.

The CDR3, as DNA: TGTGCCAGCAGCTTGGGCCGAGGGGCTTTCTTT. It encodes CASSLGRGAFF. The chain uses TRBV7-9 and TRBJ1-1; no definite D call. The CDR3 runs to 11 residues. CDR1 is SEHNR, CDR2 FQNEAQ, per germline (reference sequence). Trimming stripped 3 bases from V and 11 bases from J, with 10 bases between.

CDR3 in amino acids: CASSLGGYRATDTQYF. CDR3 nucleotide sequence: TGCGCCAGCAGCTTGGGGGGGTACAGGGCCACAGATACGCAGTATTTT. The J gene is TRBJ2-3, the V gene TRBV5-1; the D gene is possibly TRBD1 (6 bases). The CDR3 length is 16 residues. V was cut by 0 bases and J by 2 bases, with 13 bases left in between. Looked up from germline, CDR1 is SGHRS and CDR2 is YFSETQ.

In this sample, this clone turned up a few times. This chain links TRBV29-1 with TRBJ2-1; weak D call: TRBD2 (6 bases). Germline CDR1 reads SQVTM; CDR2 reads ANQGSEA. V gave up 4 bases and J gave up 2 bases, with 12 bases separating them. The CDR3 contains 14 residues. The chain's CDR3 is CSVARGGPYNEQFF. DNA for the CDR3: TGCAGCGTTGCCCGAGGAGGGCCCTACAATGAGCAGTTCTTC.

The chain has TRBV6-5 and TRBJ2-3; D may be TRBD1 or TRBD2 (6 bases each). The CDR3 sequence is 15 residues long. Trimming removed 0 bases at V and 3 bases at J, with 10 bases between. Germline CDR1 and CDR2: MNHEY and SVGAGI. This CDR3 reads CASSYSIGGTDTQYF. As DNA, the CDR3 is TGTGCCAGCAGTTACTCCATAGGGGGGACAGATACGCAGTATTTT.

By sample share, this clone is large. This sequence joins TRBV20-1 and TRBJ2-7; no firm D call. CDR1 is DFQATT and CDR2 is SNEGSKA in the germline V gene (reference sequence). CDR3 size: 11 residues. Between the trimmed V and J ends, which lost 3 bases and 2 bases, there was a span of 5 bases. The CDR3 coding sequence is TGCAGTGCTAGGTCCGCCTACGAGCAGTACTTC. This codes for CSARSAYEQYF.

This rearrangement joins TRBV5-6 to TRBJ2-7; tentatively, D is TRBD1 (5 bases). V lost 0 bases, J lost 0 bases, and 13 bases lay in between. The V gene's germline CDR1 is SGHDT and CDR2 YYEEEE. CDR3 length equals 16 residues. In DNA, the CDR3 is TGTGCCAGCAGCTTGGTGGGCTCAGGGATCTCCTACGAGCAGTACTTC. The encoded protein is CASSLVGSGISYEQYF.

Within the sample, this clone is medium-sized (0.01 to 0.1%). The genes are TRBV2 and TRBJ2-3; weak D call: TRBD1 (5 bases). This CDR3 comprises 12 residues. Trimming shortened V by 3 bases and J by 7 bases, and 8 bases separated the two germline ends. Germline CDR1 SNHLY, CDR2 FYNNEI. The DNA of the CDR3 is TGTGCCAGCAGTGACAGGGCGAATACGCAGTATTTT. It encodes CASSDRANTQYF. Using reference TRBV2 and TRBJ2-3 for the parts outside the CDR3, the full variable domain is EPEVTQTPSHQVTQMGQEVILRCVPISNHLYFYWYRQILGQKVEFLVSFYNNEISEKSEIFDDQFSVERPDGSNFTLKIRSTKLEDSAMYFCASSDRANTQYFGPGTRLTVL.

The J gene is TRBJ1-5, the V gene TRBV19; the D gene is possibly TRBD1 (5 bases). This CDR3 has 18 residues. Germline CDR1 and CDR2: LNHDA and SQIVND (reference sequence). The ends were cut back, 5 bases at V and 0 bases at J, with 20 bases in the middle. The CDR3 sequence: CASSRAGPPRFSNQPQHF. The CDR3 DNA reads as TGTGCCAGTAGTCGGGCAGGGCCCCCTCGATTTAGCAATCAGCCCCAGCATTTT.

The chain uses TRBV7-1 and TRBJ1-5; D is possibly TRBD1 (5 bases). TRBV7-1 is noted as an ORF with a role that remains uncertain. Trimming removed 4 bases at V and 4 bases at J, with 11 bases between. This CDR3 spans 14 amino acids. The chain's CDR3 is CASSLAGANQPQHF. The CDR3 DNA is TGTGCCAGCAGCTTAGCCGGGGCAAATCAGCCCCAGCATTTT.

By its share, this clone is large. The V and J genes are TRBV10-1 and TRBJ2-1; D tentatively fits TRBD1 or TRBD2 (5 bases each). The CDR3 runs 16 residues. The V gene's germline CDR1 is WNHNN and CDR2 SYGVQD (reference sequence). V dropped 0 bases and J dropped 4 bases, with 13 bases sitting between them. For the CDR3, the DNA is TGCGCCAGCAGTGAGTCGCAGGGACCCCTTTACAATGAGCAGTTCTTC. Amino acid sequence: CASSESQGPLYNEQFF.

This clone came up a few times. This chain joins TRBV13 and TRBJ2-7; weak D call: TRBD1 (5 bases). CDR1 is PRHDT, CDR2 FYEKMQ, per germline (reference sequence). Between the trimmed V and J ends, which lost 6 bases and 2 bases, there was a span of 11 bases. The CDR3 contains 13 residues. This chain's CDR3 is CASSQGGAYEQYF. CDR3 in DNA: TGTGCCAGCAGTCAGGGTGGGGCCTACGAGCAGTACTTC.

V is TRBV6-4 and J is TRBJ2-1; 11 nucleotides agree with TRBD2. This CDR3 has 15 amino acids. Trimming at V came to 6 bases and at J to 4 bases, leaving 5 bases not matched to a gene. Germline values: CDR1 MRHNA, CDR2 SNTAGT. The CDR3 loop reads CASSVGTSGYNEQFF. The CDR3 DNA is TGTGCCAGCAGCGTTGGGACTAGCGGATACAATGAGCAGTTCTTC.

This chain's CDR3 is CASSVGRNQETQYF. The CDR3 DNA follows: TGTGCCAGCAGCGTTGGGCGGAACCAAGAGACCCAGTACTTC. The V call is TRBV9, the J call TRBJ2-5; D unclear. V lost 2 bases to trimming and J lost 0 bases, with 8 bases between them. The CDR3 has 14 residues. Germline V lookup: CDR1 SGDLS, CDR2 YYNGEE.

This clone was recorded once. V usage is TRBV6-6 and J usage is TRBJ1-2, with D perhaps matching TRBD1 (6 bases). V was shortened by 5 bases and J by 2 bases, with 12 bases between the two germline ends. Germline V gives CDR1 MNHNY, CDR2 SVGAGI (reference sequence). The CDR3 loop spans 14 amino acids. CDR3 coding DNA: TGTGCCAGCAGTAGGGACAAACAAAACTATGGCTACACCTTC. Amino acids: CASSRDKQNYGYTF.

The rearrangement links TRBV5-5 to TRBJ2-7; TRBD2 aligns across 10 bases. The V and J ends lost 4 bases and 3 bases, in that order; junction bases with no gene match: 13. CDR3 length: 17 amino acids. Germline V gene data show CDR1 as SGHKS and CDR2 as YYEKEE (reference sequence). This CDR3 is CASSQDMASGSHYEQYF. In DNA form, the CDR3 reads TGTGCCAGCAGCCAAGATATGGCTAGCGGGAGCCACTACGAGCAGTACTTC.

The V call is TRBV6-5, the J call TRBJ2-7; D possibly uses TRBD1 or TRBD2 (5 bases each). CDR3 length: 14 amino acids. V gave up 6 bases and J gave up 0 bases, with 12 bases separating them. The germline V gene encodes CDR1 MNHEY and CDR2 SVGAGI. The CDR3: CASRWGWSSYEQYF. The CDR3 DNA follows: TGTGCCAGCAGATGGGGGTGGTCCTCCTACGAGCAGTACTTC.

CDR3 residues: CASSPGTDTQYF. CDR3 bases: TGCGCCAGCTCCCCCGGCACAGATACGCAGTATTTT. This rearrangement joins TRBV5-1 to TRBJ2-3; D call uncertain. The CDR3 contains 12 residues. Germline-derived CDR1 and CDR2 are SGHRS and YFSETQ. Trimming stripped 7 bases from V and 1 base from J, with 7 bases between. Filled out from reference TRBV5-1 and TRBJ2-3, the complete variable domain reads KAGVTQTPRYLIKTRGQQVTLSCSPISGHRSVSWYQQTPGQGLQFLFEYFSETQRNKGNFPGRFSGRQFSNSRSEMNVSTLELGDSALYLCASSPGTDTQYFGPGTRLTVL.

The chain carries TRBV6-6 and TRBJ2-7; 9 nucleotides align to TRBD1. CDR3 length: 15 amino acids. J was trimmed by 2 bases and V by 5 bases; bases with no gene match: 7. Per the germline V gene, CDR1 is MNHNY and CDR2 is SVGAGI (reference sequence). CDR3 region: CASSAFGTGTYEQYF. CDR3 nucleotide sequence: TGTGCCAGCAGTGCTTTCGGGACAGGGACCTACGAGCAGTACTTC.

The sample holds a few counts of this clone. V is TRBV18 and J is TRBJ2-5; maybe TRBD2 (6 bases). V was clipped by 3 bases and J by 6 bases, with 8 bases between them. The germline V gene encodes CDR1 KGHSH and CDR2 LQKENI. This CDR3 is 12 amino acids long. CDR3 sequence (DNA): TGTGCCAGCTCACCCGCGGGAAAGACCCAGTACTTC. It yields the protein CASSPAGKTQYF.

This clone showed up just a few times. J is TRBJ1-2 and V is TRBV18, with D hard to call. Germline V gene lookup returns CDR1 KGHSH and CDR2 LQKENI. Trimming took 4 bases from V and 0 from J, leaving 12 bases between them. The CDR3 has 15 amino acids. CDR3 loop: CASSQRDQTNYGYTF. The CDR3 DNA sequence: TGTGCCAGCTCACAGCGCGATCAGACTAACTATGGCTACACCTTC.

The rearrangement links TRBV4-1 to TRBJ2-7; possible D gene TRBD1, 5 bases. Per the germline V gene, CDR1 is MGHRA and CDR2 is YSYEKL. The CDR3 is made up of 20 amino acids. The ends were cut back, 0 bases at V and 2 bases at J, with 26 bases in the middle. DNA of the CDR3: TGCGCCAGCAGCCAAGATCTTAGGATCTTCGGCAGGGTGAATGCCTACGAGCAGTACTTC. Translating gives CASSQDLRIFGRVNAYEQYF.

This chain connects TRBV19 to TRBJ2-2, with D perhaps matching TRBD1 or TRBD2 (5 bases each). The V gene lost 7 bases and the J gene lost 2 bases, with 17 bases spanning the gap. CDR1 is LNHDA and CDR2 is SQIVND in the germline V gene (reference sequence). This CDR3 spans 16 amino acids. CDR3 sequence: CASIPDGAPNTGELFF. The CDR3, as DNA: TGTGCCAGTATTCCCGACGGGGCCCCCAACACCGGGGAGCTGTTTTTT.

A few counts support this clone. This chain joins TRBV5-1 and TRBJ2-2; D might be TRBD2 (5 bases). The CDR3 spans 13 residues. V shed 4 bases and J shed 6 bases, with 10 bases lying between them. From germline, CDR1 is SGHRS and CDR2 YFSETQ. This chain's CDR3 is CASSPRRSGELFF. CDR3 in DNA: TGCGCCAGCAGCCCCCGGAGGTCCGGGGAGCTGTTTTTT.